This T cell receptor (beta chain) was sequenced during a study of beta chain features in type 1 diabetes. Points from the study as a whole: Cells with high TCR expression could be over-represented by cDNA sequencing. Shorter TCRB CDR3s, moderately but significantly so, marked every one of the four CD4+ subsets in Type 1 diabetes patients.

The V gene end was trimmed by 6 bases and the J gene end by 2 bases; junction bases not matched to a gene: 13. Germline V CDR1 and CDR2: SEHNR, FQNEAQ (reference sequence). The CDR3 is 18 amino acids. Concerning this clone: Its antigen remains unidentified.

It was via CD45RO/CCR7/CD25/CD127/CD95/CD27 that CD4+ naive, central memory, regulatory and stem cell-like memory cells were sorted. As every portion of the isolated RNA was reverse transcribed, the sequencing read expressed TCRB transcripts. TCRdb's table, derived via immunoSEQ multiplex PCR, lists solely in-frame clones and lacks some. The sample includes hundreds of thousands of clones, 30% of them seen just once. The chain links TRBV7-9 to TRBJ2-6; 7 bases are shared with TRBD1. Sequenced sample: naive CD4+ T cells from blood. The source of this sequence is a young man in good health. CDR3 loop: CASRMKQGNLAGANVLTF. CDR3 DNA sequence: TGTGCCAGCAGAATGAAACAGGGGAATCTGGCTGGGGCCAACGTCCTGACTTTC.